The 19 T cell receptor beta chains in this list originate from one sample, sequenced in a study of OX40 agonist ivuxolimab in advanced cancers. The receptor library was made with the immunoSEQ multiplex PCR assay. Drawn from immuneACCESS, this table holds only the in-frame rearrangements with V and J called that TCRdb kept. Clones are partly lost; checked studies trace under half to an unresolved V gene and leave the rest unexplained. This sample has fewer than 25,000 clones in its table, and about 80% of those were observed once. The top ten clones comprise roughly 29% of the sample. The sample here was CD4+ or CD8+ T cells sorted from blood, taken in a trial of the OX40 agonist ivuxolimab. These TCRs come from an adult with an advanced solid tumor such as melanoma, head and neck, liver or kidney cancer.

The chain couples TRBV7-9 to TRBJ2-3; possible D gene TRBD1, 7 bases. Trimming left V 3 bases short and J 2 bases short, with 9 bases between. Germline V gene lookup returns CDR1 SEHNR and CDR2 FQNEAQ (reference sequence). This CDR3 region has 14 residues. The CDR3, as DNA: TGTGCCAGCAGCTTGGAGGGGGCCACAGATACGCAGTATTTT. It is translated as CASSLEGATDTQYF.

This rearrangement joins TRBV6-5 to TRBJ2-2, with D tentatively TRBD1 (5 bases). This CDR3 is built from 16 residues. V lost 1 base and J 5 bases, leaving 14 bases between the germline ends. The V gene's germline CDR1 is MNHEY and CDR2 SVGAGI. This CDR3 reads CASSYYSQVGTGELFF. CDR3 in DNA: TGTGCCAGCAGTTACTATTCACAGGTCGGGACCGGGGAGCTGTTTTTT.

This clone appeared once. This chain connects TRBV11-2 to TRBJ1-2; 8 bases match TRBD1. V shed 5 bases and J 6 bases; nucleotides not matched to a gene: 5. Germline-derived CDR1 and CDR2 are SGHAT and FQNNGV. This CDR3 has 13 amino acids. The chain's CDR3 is CASSPDRGDGYTF. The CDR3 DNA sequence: TGTGCCAGCAGCCCAGACAGGGGAGATGGCTACACCTTC.

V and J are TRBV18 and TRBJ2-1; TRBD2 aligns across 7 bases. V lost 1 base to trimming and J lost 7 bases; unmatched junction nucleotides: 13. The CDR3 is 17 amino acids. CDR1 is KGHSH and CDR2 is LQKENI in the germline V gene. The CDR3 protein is CASSPREPGGWLNEQFF. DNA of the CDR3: TGTGCCAGCTCACCACGTGAACCGGGAGGCTGGTTGAATGAGCAGTTCTTC.

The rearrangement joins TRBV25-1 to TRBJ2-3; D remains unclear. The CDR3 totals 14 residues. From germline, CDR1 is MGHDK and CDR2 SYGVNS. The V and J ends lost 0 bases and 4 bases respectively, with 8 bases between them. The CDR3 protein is CASSEYIRADTQYF. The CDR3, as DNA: TGTGCCAGCAGTGAATATATAAGGGCAGATACGCAGTATTTT.

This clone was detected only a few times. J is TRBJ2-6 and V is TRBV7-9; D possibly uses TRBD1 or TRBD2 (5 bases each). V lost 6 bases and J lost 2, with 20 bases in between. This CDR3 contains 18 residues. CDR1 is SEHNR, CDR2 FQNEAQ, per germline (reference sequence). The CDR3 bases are TGTGCCAGCAGGTCACGGGGCGAAGGGGTCCCTGGGGCCAACGTCCTGACTTTC. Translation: CASRSRGEGVPGANVLTF.

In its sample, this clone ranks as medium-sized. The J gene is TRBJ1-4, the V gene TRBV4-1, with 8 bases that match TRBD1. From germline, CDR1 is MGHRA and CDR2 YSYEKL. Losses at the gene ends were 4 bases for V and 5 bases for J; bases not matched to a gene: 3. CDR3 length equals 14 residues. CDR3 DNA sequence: TGCGCCAGCAGCCCGACAGGGGCGAATGAAAAACTGTTTTTT. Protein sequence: CASSPTGANEKLFF.

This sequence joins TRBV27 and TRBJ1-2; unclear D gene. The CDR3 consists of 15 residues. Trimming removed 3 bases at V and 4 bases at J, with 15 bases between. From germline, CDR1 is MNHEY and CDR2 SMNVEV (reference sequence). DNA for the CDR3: TGTGCCAGCAGTTTTGGCGATCGCTCGTTCTATGGCTACACCTTC. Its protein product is CASSFGDRSFYGYTF.

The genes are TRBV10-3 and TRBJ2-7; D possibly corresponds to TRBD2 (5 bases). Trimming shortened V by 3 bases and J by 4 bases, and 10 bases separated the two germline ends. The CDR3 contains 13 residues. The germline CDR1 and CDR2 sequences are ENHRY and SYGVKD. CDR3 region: CAISDTRDYEQYF. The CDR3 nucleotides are TGTGCCATCAGTGACACGAGGGATTACGAGCAGTACTTC.

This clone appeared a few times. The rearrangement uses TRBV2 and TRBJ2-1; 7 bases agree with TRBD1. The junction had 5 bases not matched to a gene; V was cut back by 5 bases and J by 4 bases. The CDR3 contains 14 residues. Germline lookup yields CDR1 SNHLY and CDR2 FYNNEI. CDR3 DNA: TGTGCCAGCAGTAGGGGACAGCTTTACAATGAGCAGTTCTTC. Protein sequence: CASSRGQLYNEQFF.

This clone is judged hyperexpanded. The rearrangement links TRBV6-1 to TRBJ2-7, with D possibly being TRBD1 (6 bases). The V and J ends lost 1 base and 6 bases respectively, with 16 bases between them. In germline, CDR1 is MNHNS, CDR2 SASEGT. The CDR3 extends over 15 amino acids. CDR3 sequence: CASSEGDGQMGEQYF. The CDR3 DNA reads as TGTGCCAGCAGTGAAGGAGACGGACAGATGGGCGAGCAGTACTTC.

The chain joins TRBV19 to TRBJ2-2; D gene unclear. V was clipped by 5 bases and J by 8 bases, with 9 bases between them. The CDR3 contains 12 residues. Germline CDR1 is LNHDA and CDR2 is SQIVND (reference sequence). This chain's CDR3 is CASSLRMGELFF. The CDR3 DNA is TGTGCCAGTAGTTTAAGAATGGGGGAGCTGTTTTTT.

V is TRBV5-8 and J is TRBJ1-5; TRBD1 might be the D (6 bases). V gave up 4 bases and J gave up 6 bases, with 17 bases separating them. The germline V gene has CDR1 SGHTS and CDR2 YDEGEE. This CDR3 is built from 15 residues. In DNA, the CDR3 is TGTGCCAGCAGCCTCCGTGGGGGCAGGGGTCAGCCCCAGCATTTT. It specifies CASSLRGGRGQPQHF.

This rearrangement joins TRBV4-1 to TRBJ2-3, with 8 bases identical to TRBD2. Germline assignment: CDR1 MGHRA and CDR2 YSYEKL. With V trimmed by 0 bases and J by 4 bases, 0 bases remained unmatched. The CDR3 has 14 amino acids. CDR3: CASSQEGLADTQYF. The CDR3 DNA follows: TGCGCCAGCAGCCAAGAGGGACTAGCAGATACGCAGTATTTT.

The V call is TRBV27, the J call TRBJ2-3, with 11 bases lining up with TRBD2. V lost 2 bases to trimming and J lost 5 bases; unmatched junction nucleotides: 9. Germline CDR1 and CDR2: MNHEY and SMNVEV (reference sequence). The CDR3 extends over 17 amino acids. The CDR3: CASSLVFETSGVDTQYF. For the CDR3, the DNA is TGTGCCAGCAGTTTAGTCTTCGAGACTAGCGGGGTAGATACGCAGTATTTT.

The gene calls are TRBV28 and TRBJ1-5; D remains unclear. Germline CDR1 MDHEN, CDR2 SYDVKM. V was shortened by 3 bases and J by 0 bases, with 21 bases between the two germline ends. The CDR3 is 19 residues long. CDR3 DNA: TGTGCCAGCAGTTTGAGGTGGCAGGTAATCCCTAATAGCAATCAGCCCCAGCATTTT. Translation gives CASSLRWQVIPNSNQPQHF.

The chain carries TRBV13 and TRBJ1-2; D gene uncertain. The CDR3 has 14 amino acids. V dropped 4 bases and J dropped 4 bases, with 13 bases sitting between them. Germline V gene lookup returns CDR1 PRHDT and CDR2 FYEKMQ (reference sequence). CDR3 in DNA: TGTGCCAGCAGCTCGCCGGAAGGGAGCTATGGCTACACCTTC. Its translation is CASSSPEGSYGYTF.

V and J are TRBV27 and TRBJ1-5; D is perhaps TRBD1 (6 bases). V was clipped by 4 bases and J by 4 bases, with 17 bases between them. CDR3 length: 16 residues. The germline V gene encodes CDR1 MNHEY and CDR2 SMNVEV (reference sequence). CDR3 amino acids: CASSSNTGFGNQPQHF. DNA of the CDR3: TGTGCCAGCAGTTCCAATACAGGGTTCGGGAATCAGCCCCAGCATTTT.

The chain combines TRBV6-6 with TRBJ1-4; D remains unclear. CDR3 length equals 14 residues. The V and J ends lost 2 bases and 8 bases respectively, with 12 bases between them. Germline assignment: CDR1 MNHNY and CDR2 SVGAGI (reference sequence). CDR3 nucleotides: TGTGCCAGCAGTTACCCCGGGAATCAGGAAAAACTGTTTTTT. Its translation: CASSYPGNQEKLFF.